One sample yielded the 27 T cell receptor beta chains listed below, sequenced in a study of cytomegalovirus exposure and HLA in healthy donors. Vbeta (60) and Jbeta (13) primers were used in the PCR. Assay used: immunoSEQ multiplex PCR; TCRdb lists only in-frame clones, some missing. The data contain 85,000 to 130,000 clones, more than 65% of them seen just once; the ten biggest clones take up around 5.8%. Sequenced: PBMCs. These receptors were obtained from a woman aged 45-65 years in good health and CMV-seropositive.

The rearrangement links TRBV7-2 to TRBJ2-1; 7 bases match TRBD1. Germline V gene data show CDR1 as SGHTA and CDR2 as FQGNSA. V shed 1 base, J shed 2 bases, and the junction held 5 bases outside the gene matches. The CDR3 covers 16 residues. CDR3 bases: TGTGCCAGCAGCTTAGTCGGGACAGCGACCTACAATGAGCAGTTCTTC. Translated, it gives CASSLVGTATYNEQFF.

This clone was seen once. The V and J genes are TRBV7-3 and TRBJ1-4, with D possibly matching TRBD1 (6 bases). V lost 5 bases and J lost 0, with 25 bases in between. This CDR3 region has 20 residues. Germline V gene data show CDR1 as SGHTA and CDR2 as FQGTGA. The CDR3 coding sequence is TGTGCCAGCAGCCCTCGGGTCTGGGGGCATGACGGCGCAACTAATGAAAAACTGTTTTTT. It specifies CASSPRVWGHDGATNEKLFF.

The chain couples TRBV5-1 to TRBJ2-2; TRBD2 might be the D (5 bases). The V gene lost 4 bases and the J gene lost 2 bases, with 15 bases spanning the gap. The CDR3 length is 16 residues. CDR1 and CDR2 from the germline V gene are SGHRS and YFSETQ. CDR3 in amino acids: CASSPSSGSNTGELFF. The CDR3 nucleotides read TGCGCCAGCAGCCCCTCATCGGGGAGCAACACCGGGGAGCTGTTTTTT.

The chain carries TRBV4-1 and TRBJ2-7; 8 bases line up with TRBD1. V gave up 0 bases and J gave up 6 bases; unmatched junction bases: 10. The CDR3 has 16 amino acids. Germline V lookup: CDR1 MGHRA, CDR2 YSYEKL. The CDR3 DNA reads TGCGCCAGCAGCCAAGATGGAGGACAGGGAATGGTCGAGCAGTACTTC. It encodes CASSQDGGQGMVEQYF.

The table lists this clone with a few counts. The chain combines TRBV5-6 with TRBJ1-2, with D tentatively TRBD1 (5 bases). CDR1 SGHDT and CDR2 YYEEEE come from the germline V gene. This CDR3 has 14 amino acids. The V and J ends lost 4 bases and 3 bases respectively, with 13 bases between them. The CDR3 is CASSVGGADYGYTF. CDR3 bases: TGTGCCAGCAGCGTGGGGGGAGCAGACTATGGCTACACCTTC.

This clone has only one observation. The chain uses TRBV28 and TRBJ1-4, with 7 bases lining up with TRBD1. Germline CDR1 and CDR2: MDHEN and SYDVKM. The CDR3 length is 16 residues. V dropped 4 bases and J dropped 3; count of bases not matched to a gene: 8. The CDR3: CASSSPTGTANEKLFF. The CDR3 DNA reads TGTGCCAGCAGTTCCCCAACCGGGACAGCTAATGAAAAACTGTTTTTT. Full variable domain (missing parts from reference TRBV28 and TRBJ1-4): DVKVTQSSRYLVKRTGEKVFLECVQDMDHENMFWYRQDPGLGLRLIYFSYDVKMKEKGDIPEGYSVSREKKERFSLILESASTNQTSMYLCASSSPTGTANEKLFFGSGTQLSVL.

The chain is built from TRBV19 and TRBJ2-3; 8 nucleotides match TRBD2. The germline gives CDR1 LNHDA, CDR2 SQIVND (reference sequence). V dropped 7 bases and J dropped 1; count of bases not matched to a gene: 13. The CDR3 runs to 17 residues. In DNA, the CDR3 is TGTGCCAGTAAGGAGCGGGGGTCACCTATCCGCACAGATACGCAGTATTTT. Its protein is CASKERGSPIRTDTQYF.

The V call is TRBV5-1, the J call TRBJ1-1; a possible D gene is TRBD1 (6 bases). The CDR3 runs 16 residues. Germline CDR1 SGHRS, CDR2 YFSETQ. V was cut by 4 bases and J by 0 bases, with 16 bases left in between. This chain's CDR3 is CASSPRGGAMNTEAFF. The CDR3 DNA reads TGCGCCAGCAGCCCACGAGGGGGGGCCATGAACACTGAAGCTTTCTTT. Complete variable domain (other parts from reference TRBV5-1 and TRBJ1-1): KAGVTQTPRYLIKTRGQQVTLSCSPISGHRSVSWYQQTPGQGLQFLFEYFSETQRNKGNFPGRFSGRQFSNSRSEMNVSTLELGDSALYLCASSPRGGAMNTEAFFGQGTRLTVV.

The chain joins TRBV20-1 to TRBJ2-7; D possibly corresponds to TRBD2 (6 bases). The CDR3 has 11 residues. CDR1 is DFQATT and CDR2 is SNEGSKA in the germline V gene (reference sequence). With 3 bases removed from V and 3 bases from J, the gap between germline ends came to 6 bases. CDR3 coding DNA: TGCAGTGCTAGGGACTACTACGAGCAGTACTTC. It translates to CSARDYYEQYF.

The CDR3 DNA reads as TGCGCCAGCAGCCCCATTCCATTGGCCCCTAGCACAGATACGCAGTATTTT. The encoded protein is CASSPIPLAPSTDTQYF. The V call is TRBV5-1, the J call TRBJ2-3; D gene ambiguous. The germline CDR1 and CDR2 sequences are SGHRS and YFSETQ. V was pared by 4 bases and J by 0 bases, with 18 bases between. This CDR3 is 17 amino acids long.

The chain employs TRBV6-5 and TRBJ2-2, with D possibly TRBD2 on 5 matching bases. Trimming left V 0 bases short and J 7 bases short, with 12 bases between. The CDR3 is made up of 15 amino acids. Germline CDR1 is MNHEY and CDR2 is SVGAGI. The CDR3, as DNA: TGTGCCAGCAGTTACTCCTCCGGGCGGGTCGGGGAGCTGTTTTTT. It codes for CASSYSSGRVGELFF.

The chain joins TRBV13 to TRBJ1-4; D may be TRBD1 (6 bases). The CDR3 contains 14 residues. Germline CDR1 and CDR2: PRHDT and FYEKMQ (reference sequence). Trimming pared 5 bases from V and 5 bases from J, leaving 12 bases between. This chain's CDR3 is CASSPRTVNEKLFF. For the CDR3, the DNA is TGTGCCAGCAGCCCAAGGACAGTAAATGAAAAACTGTTTTTT.

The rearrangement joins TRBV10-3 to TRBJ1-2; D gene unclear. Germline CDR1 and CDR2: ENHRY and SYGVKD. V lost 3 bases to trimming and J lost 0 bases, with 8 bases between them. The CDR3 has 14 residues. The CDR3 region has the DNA TGTGCCATCAGTGAATGGGCTACTAACTATGGCTACACCTTC. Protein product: CAISEWATNYGYTF.

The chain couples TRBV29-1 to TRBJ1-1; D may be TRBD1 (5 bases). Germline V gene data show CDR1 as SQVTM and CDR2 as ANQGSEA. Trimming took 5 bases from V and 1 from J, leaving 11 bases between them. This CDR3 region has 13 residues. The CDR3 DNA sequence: TGCAGCGTTTCCCCCACAGGGAACACTGAAGCTTTCTTT. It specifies CSVSPTGNTEAFF.

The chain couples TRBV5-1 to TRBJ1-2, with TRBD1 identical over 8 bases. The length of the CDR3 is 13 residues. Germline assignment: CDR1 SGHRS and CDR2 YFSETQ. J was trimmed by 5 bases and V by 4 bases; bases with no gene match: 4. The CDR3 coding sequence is TGCGCCAGCAGCCCAGGGGGCAGGTATGGCTACACCTTC. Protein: CASSPGGRYGYTF.

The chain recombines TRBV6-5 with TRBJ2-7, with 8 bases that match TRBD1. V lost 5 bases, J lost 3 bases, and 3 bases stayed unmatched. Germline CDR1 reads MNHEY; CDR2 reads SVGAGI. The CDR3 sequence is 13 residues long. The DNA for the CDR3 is TGTGCCAGCAGTCAGGGACAGGTCTACGAGCAGTACTTC. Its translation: CASSQGQVYEQYF.

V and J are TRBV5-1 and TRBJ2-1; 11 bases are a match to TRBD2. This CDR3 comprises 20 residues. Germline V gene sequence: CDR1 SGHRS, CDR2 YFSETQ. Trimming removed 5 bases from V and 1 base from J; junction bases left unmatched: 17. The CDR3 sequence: CASRNQRLAGGSPSYNEQFF. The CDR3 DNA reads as TGCGCCAGCAGGAACCAACGCCTAGCGGGGGGCTCCCCTTCCTACAATGAGCAGTTCTTC.

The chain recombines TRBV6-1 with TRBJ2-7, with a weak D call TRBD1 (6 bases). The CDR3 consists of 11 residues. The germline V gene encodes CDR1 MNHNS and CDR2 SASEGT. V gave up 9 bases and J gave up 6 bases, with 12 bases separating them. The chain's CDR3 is CASEDSREQYF. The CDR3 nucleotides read TGTGCCAGTGAGGACAGCCGCGAGCAGTACTTC.

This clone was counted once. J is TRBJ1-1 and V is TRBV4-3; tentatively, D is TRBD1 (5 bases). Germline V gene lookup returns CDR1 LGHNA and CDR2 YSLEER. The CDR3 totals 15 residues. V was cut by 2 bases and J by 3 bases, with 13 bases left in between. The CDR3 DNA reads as TGCGCCAGCAGCCAACGACAGTGGGGGGACACTGAAGCTTTCTTT. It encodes CASSQRQWGDTEAFF.

Here the CDR3 reads CATTTDRGAGELFF. The CDR3 nucleotides read TGTGCCACGACGACGGACAGGGGTGCCGGGGAGCTGTTTTTT. The chain is built from TRBV28 and TRBJ2-2, with 9 positions matching TRBD1. CDR1 and CDR2 from the germline V gene are MDHEN and SYDVKM. V lost 10 bases and J lost 6; bases outside the gene matches: 9. The CDR3 consists of 14 residues.

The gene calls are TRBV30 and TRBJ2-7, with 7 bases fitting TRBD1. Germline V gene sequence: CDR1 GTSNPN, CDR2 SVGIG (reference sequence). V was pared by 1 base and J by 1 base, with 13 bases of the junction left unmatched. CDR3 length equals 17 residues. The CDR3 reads CAWSAPGWDSRSYEQYF. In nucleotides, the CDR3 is TGTGCCTGGAGTGCCCCAGGGTGGGACAGCCGTTCCTACGAGCAGTACTTC. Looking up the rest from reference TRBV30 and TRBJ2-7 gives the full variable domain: SQTIHQWPATLVQPVGSPLSLECTVEGTSNPNLYWYRQAAGRGLQLLFYSVGIGQISSEVPQNLSASRPQDRQFILSSKKLLLSDSGFYLCAWSAPGWDSRSYEQYFGPGTRLTVT.

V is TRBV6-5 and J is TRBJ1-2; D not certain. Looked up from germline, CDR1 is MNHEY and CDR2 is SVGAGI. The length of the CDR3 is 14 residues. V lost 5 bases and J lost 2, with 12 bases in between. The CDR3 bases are TGTGCCAGCAGTATGGGAGCGATAAACTATGGCTACACCTTC. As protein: CASSMGAINYGYTF.

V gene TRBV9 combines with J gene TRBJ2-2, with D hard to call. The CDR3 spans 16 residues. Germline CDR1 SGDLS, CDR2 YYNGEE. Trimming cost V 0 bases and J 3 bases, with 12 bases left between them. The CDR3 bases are TGTGCCAGCAGCGTAGCTGGAGCCGGCTACACCGGGGAGCTGTTTTTT. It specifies CASSVAGAGYTGELFF.

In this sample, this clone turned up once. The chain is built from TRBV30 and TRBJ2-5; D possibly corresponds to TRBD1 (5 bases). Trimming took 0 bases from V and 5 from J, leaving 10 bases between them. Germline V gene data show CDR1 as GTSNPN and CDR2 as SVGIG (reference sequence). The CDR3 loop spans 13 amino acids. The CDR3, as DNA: TGTGCCTGGAGTGTATCAGGGTCGGAGACCCAGTACTTC. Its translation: CAWSVSGSETQYF.

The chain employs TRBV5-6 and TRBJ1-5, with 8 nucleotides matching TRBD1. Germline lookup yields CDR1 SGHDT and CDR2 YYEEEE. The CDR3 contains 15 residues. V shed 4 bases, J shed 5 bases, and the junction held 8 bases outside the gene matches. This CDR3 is CASSAQDRAHQPQHF. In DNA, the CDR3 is TGTGCCAGCAGCGCCCAGGACAGGGCCCATCAGCCCCAGCATTTT.

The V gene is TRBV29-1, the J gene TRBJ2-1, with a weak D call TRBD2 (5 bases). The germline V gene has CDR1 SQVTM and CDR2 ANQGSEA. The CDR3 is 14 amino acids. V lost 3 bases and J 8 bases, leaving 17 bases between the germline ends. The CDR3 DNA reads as TGCAGCGTTGATGAAAGCGGTGGAGTCGATGAGCAGTTCTTC. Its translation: CSVDESGGVDEQFF.

The chain's CDR3 is CASSPYGQDLNTEAFF. For the CDR3, the DNA is TGTGCCAGCAGTCCCTACGGACAGGATTTGAACACTGAAGCTTTCTTT. The rearrangement joins TRBV28 to TRBJ1-1, with TRBD1 matching 7 bases. The length of the CDR3 is 16 residues. After removal of 5 bases from V and 0 bases from J, the junction contained 9 bases not matched to a gene. CDR1 and CDR2 (germline): MDHEN, SYDVKM. The full variable domain, rest sourced from reference TRBV28 and TRBJ1-1, is DVKVTQSSRYLVKRTGEKVFLECVQDMDHENMFWYRQDPGLGLRLIYFSYDVKMKEKGDIPEGYSVSREKKERFSLILESASTNQTSMYLCASSPYGQDLNTEAFFGQGTRLTVV.